The rows below give T cell receptor beta chains drawn from one sample of a study of blood T cells in healthy people across ages. TCRdb redid the calling of the 5' RACE reads with MiXCR, one entry per CDR3 protein. The profile covers about 1.8 million distinct CDR3 sequences, with 49% appearing a single time and less than 2.5% taken by the ten largest. The specimen sequenced was blood. Source of these receptors: a woman aged 40 to 50 in good health. Each CDR3 is given with its conserved first and last residue. D genes are given only for firm matches. Clone size is stated in some rows and not others, as once, few, many or a class when expanded.

D gene	J gene	V gene	clone size	CDR3 DNA	CDR3 protein
NA	TRBJ2-3	TRBV6-1	NA	TGTGCCAGCACCACCCACCGGGCTGGGAGTGATGGGAATACGCAGTATTTT	CASTTHRAGSDGNTQYF
NA	TRBJ1-2	TRBV6-5	NA	TGTGCCAGCGGGTCGATTAGTGGGATGGGAAACTATGGCTACACCTTC	CASGSISGMGNYGYTF
NA	TRBJ2-5	TRBV5-1	NA	TGCGCCAGCAGCTCTTGGGCCTTTGGAACCCAAGAGACCCAGTACTTC	CASSSWAFGTQETQYF
NA	TRBJ2-7	TRBV3-1	NA	TGTGCCAGCAGCCAAGATCTGAGGTGGGAAGGGTACGACGAGCAGTACTTC	CASSQDLRWEGYDEQYF
NA	TRBJ2-1	TRBV14	many	TGTGCCAGCAGCCTCCTGACAGGCAAGCATGAGCAGTTCTTC	CASSLLTGKHEQFF
NA	TRBJ1-5	TRBV20-1	NA	TGCAGTGCTAGCACCTCAGGGAGAGGCAATCAGCCCCAGCATTTT	CSASTSGRGNQPQHF
TRBD2	TRBJ2-7	TRBV11-2	NA	TGTGCCAGCAGCTCTTTAGCGGGGGGGCCGGTAGAGGCCCAGTACTTC	CASSSLAGGPVEAQYF
TRBD1	TRBJ2-7	TRBV10-3	few	TGTGCCATCAGTCCCCCCGACAGGGAAGGCGAGCAGTACTTC	CAISPPDREGEQYF
NA	TRBJ2-3	TRBV2	NA	TGTGCCAGCAGTGCCCGAAGGAGCCGAAGCACAGATACGCAGTATTTT	CASSARRSRSTDTQYF
TRBD1	TRBJ1-5	TRBV12-3/TRBV12-4	once	TGTGCCAGCAGTAACGACAGGGCGGGAGGCCAGCCCCAGCATTTT	CASSNDRAGGQPQHF
NA	TRBJ2-3	TRBV11-1	few	TGTGCCAGCAGCTTACAAAGGGGGGTTGATACGCAGTATTTT	CASSLQRGVDTQYF
TRBD1	TRBJ2-5	TRBV12-3/TRBV12-4	NA	TGTGCCAGCACCGGGGACAGGGGGTTAGCGGAGACCCAGTACTTC	CASTGDRGLAETQYF
NA	TRBJ2-5	TRBV15	NA	TGTGCCACCAGCAGAGCCGCAAGGGGGGGGTGGACCCAGTACTTC	CATSRAARGGWTQYF
NA	TRBJ1-1	TRBV15	NA	TGTGCCACCAGCCCTGGGGCCACGGGCACTGAAGCTTTCTTT	CATSPGATGTEAFF